The entry below describes one T cell receptor beta chain. V trimming: 0 bases; J trimming: 4 bases; junction bases outside the gene matches: 3. Germline V gene data show CDR1 as SGHRS and CDR2 as YFSETQ. The CDR3 has 15 amino acids. This sample is drawn from a study of blood T cell repertoires in COVID-19. Study as a whole: COVID-19 samples collected from the United States, Italy and Spain covered acute and convalescent phases. PBMCs, B-cell-depleted T cells, or T cells were the source of the cDNA or gDNA that made up the material.

In the authors' workflow: Amplification of reference gene primers provided the estimated nucleated cell counts. Sequencing was performed with immunoSEQ multiplex PCR; in TCRdb, only in-frame clones are kept and a portion is missing. The V and J calls and clone size come from that table; D and trimming were worked out from the DNA. The data hold 50,000 to 60,000 clones, with around 90% observed a single time. The sequenced sample consisted of peripheral blood. The TCR comes from a human donor with active COVID-19. The donor label of this sample is uncertain. This sequence joins TRBV5-1 and TRBJ2-1; TRBD2 agrees at 8 bases. The CDR3 spells CASSLVSGGYNEQFF. The DNA of the CDR3 is TGCGCCAGCAGCTTGGTGAGCGGGGGATACAATGAGCAGTTCTTC.